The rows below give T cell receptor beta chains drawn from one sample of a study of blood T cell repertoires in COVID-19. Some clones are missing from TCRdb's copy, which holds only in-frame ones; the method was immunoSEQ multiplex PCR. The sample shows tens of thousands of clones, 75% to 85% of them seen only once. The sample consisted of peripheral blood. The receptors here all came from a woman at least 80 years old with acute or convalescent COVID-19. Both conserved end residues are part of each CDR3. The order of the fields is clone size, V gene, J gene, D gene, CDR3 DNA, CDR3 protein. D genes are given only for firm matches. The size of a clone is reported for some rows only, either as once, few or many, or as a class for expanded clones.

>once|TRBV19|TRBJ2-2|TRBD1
TGTGCCAGTAGTATAGTTGGCAGGGGGCGAGCGAACACCGGGGAGCTGTTTTTT
CASSIVGRGRANTGELFF
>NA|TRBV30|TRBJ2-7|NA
TGTGCCTGGGGCAGCGCCTACGAGCAGTACTTC
CAWGSAYEQYF
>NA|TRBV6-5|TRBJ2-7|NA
TGTGCCAGCTCATTTGGGCAGGGGGGATCCTTTTACCAGTACTTC
CASSFGQGGSFYQYF
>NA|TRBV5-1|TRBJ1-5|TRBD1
TGCGCCAGCAGCTTGGGGACAGGGTTTGGTAGCAATCAGCCCCAGCATTTT
CASSLGTGFGSNQPQHF
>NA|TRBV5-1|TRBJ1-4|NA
TGCGCCAGCAGCCCTAGACAGTATAATGAAAAACTGTTTTTT
CASSPRQYNEKLFF
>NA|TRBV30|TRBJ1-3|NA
TGTGCCTGGAGTGTCTTGTCGGGTTCCGGAAACACCATATATTTT
CAWSVLSGSGNTIYF
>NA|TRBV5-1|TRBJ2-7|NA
TGCGCCAGCAGCCCTGGATTTGTAGCCCACGAGCAGTACTTC
CASSPGFVAHEQYF
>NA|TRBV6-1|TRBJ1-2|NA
TGTGCCAGCAGTGAGGGAGCGGTCGAAGGGGGCTATGGCTACACCTTC
CASSEGAVEGGYGYTF
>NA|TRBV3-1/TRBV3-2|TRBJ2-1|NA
TGTGCCAGCAGCCCTCGGGGTAGTGGCAATGAGCAGTTCTTC
CASSPRGSGNEQFF
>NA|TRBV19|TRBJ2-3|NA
TGTGCCAGTAGTTGGGGCGGGGGCAGCACAGATACGCAGTATTTT
CASSWGGGSTDTQYF
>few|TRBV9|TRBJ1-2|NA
TGTGCCAGCAGCGTATATCGGGGCTATGGCTACACCTTC
CASSVYRGYGYTF
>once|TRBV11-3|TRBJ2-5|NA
TGTGCCAGCAGCTTCAGACCGGGAGCGACCCAGTACTTC
CASSFRPGATQYF
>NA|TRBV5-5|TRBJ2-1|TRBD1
TGTGCCAGCAGCTTGGGACAGGGCTCCTCCTACAATGAGCAGTTCTTC
CASSLGQGSSYNEQFF
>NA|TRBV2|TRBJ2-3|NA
TGTGCCAGCAGGGGTCGGACTGGTCGAGATACGCAGTATTTT
CASRGRTGRDTQYF
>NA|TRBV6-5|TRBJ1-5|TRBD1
TGTGCCAGCAGTCCTTCAGGGGGGAATCAGCCCCAGCATTTT
CASSPSGGNQPQHF
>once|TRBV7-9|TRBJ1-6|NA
TGTGCCAGCAGCTTAGGCAGGCCCTATAATTCACCCCTCCACTTT
CASSLGRPYNSPLHF
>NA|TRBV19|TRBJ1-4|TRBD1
TGTGCCAGTAGTACCCACCGGACAGGGAGGATTGAAAAACTGTTTTTT
CASSTHRTGRIEKLFF
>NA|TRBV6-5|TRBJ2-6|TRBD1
TGTGCCAGCGGACAGGCTGTTGCTGGGGCCAACGTCCTGACTTTC
CASGQAVAGANVLTF
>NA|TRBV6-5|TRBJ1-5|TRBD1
TGTGCCAGCAAGGGGACAGGGGATCAGCCCCAGCATTTT
CASKGTGDQPQHF
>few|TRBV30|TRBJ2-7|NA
TGTGCCTGGAGTGTACTGGAGCGACAGCAGTACTTC
CAWSVLERQQYF
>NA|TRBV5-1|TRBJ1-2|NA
TGCGCCAGCAGCCAACTGACGGGGAGTCGTGGCTACACCTTC
CASSQLTGSRGYTF
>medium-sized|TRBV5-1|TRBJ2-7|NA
TGCGCCAGCAGCTTGCGGGAGTTGTCAAACGAGCAGTACTTC
CASSLRELSNEQYF
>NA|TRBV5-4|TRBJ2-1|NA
TGTGCCAGCAGCTTGGACTTCTCCAATGAGCAGTTCTTC
CASSLDFSNEQFF
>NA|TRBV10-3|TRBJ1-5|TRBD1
TGTGCCATCAGTGGGGGACAGGGTAATCAGCCCCAGCATTTT
CAISGGQGNQPQHF
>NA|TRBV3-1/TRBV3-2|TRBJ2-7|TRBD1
TGTGCCAGCAGCCAACGGACAGGGATTACCTACGAGCAGTACTTC
CASSQRTGITYEQYF
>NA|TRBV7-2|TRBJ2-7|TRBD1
TGTGCCAGCAGCTTAGCTCCCGGGACAGGGGGCTTCGAGCAGTACTTC
CASSLAPGTGGFEQYF
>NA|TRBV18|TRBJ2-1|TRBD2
TGTGCCAGCTCACTCCGGGGACTAGCGGGGGCCGTTTTTTACAATGAGCAGTTCTTC
CASSLRGLAGAVFYNEQFF
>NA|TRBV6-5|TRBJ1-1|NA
TGTGCCAGCAACTTTGGGCAGAGGAACACTGAAGCTTTCTTT
CASNFGQRNTEAFF
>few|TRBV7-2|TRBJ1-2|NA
TGTGCCAGCAGCCCACAGGTTAACTATGGCTACACCTTC
CASSPQVNYGYTF
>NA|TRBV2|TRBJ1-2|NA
TGTGCCAGCAGTGAGGTCAGGGTCGGTGAAGGCTACACCTTC
CASSEVRVGEGYTF
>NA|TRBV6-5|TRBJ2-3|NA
TGTGCCAGCAGTTACTCTGTTCCTAGCACAGATACGCAGTATTTT
CASSYSVPSTDTQYF
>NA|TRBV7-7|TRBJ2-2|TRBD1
TGTGCCAGCAGCTCGACAGGGTCCCGCACCGGGGAGCTGTTTTTT
CASSSTGSRTGELFF
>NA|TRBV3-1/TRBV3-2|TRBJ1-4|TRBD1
TGTGCCAGCAGCCAAGCAGGGGGGAGTGAAAAACTGTTTTTT
CASSQAGGSEKLFF
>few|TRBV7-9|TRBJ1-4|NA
TGTGCCAGCAGCTTAGGAGGGCAGTTCAATGAAAAACTGTTTTTT
CASSLGGQFNEKLFF
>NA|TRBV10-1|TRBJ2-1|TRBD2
TGCGCCAGCAGTGATCCAGCGGGAGCTCCCTATGAGCAGTTCTTC
CASSDPAGAPYEQFF
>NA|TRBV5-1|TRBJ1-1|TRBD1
TGCGCCAGCAGCCCACAGGGGGCAGGGTACACTGAAGCTTTCTTT
CASSPQGAGYTEAFF
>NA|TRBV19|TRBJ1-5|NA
TGTGCCAGTACCTGGACAATCAATCAGCCCCAGCATTTT
CASTWTINQPQHF
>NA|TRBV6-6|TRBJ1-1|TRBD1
TGTGCCAGCAATTTGGACAGGGGTACTGAAGCTTTCTTT
CASNLDRGTEAFF
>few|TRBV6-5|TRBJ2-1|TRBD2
TGTGCCAGCAGTTTCGGGACTAGCGCTTACAATGAGCAGTTCTTC
CASSFGTSAYNEQFF
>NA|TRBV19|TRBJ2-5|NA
TGTGCCAGTAGTATAGTAGGCGGGTCCCAAGAGACCCAGTACTTC
CASSIVGGSQETQYF
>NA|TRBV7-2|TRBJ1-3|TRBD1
TGTGCCAGCAGCTCCTACAGGGGGGGAAACACCATATATTTT
CASSSYRGGNTIYF
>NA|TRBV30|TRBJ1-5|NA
TGTGCCTGGAGTCTTGGCTTGAATCAGCCCCAGCATTTT
CAWSLGLNQPQHF
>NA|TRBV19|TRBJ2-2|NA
TGTGCCAGTAGTGCCCAGGGGTTGAACACCGGGGAGCTGTTTTTT
CASSAQGLNTGELFF
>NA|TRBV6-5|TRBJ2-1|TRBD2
TGTGCCAGCAGTTTCTATTCAGGGACTAAGCATGAGCAGTTCTTC
CASSFYSGTKHEQFF
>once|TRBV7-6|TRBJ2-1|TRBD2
TGTGCCAGCAGCTTAAGCCTAGCGGAATACAATGAGCAGTTCTTC
CASSLSLAEYNEQFF
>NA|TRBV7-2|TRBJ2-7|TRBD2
TGTGCCAGCAGCTCTTCCGGGACTAGCTCCTACGAGCAGTACTTC
CASSSSGTSSYEQYF
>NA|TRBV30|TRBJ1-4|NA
TGTGCCTGGAGGGGGTGGGGGCGCCGGGAAAAACTGTTTTTT
CAWRGWGRREKLFF
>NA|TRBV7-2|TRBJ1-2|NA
TGTGCCAGCAGCCTCCTGCCCTTAAGCGGCTACACCTTC
CASSLLPLSGYTF
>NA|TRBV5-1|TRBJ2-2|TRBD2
TGCGCCAGCAGCTTGGCTAGCGGGTCAAACACCGGGGAGCTGTTTTTT
CASSLASGSNTGELFF
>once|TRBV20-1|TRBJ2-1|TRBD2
TGCAGTGCTAGTCCTAGCGGGAGAAATGAGCAGTTCTTC
CSASPSGRNEQFF